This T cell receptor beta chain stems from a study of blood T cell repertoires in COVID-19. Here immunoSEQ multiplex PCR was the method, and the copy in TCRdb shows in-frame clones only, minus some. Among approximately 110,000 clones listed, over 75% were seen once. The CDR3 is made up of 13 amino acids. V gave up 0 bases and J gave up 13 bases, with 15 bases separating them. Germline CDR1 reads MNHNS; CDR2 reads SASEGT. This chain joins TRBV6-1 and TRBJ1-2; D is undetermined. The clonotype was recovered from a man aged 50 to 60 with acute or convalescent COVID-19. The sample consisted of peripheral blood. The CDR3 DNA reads TGTGCCAGCAGTGAAGCGGAACAGCGGGGTCCCACCTTC. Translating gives CASSEAEQRGPTF.